Below are 5 T cell receptor beta chains sequenced from a single sample in a study of blood T cell repertoires in COVID-19. Assay: immunoSEQ multiplex PCR; the TCRdb copy retains only in-frame clones and omits some. Seen here are roughly 120,000 clones, approximately 80% observed once, and the top ten hold about 2.7%. The sample consisted of peripheral blood. Receptor source: a man aged 45-65 years with acute or convalescent COVID-19.

Here the CDR3 reads CASSQRTGQETQYF. DNA of the CDR3: TGTGCCAGCAGCCAAAGGACAGGGCAAGAGACCCAGTACTTC. The genes are TRBV7-2 and TRBJ2-5; TRBD1 agrees at 8 bases. V trimming: 5 bases; J trimming: 2 bases; junction bases outside the gene matches: 4. This CDR3 comprises 14 residues. Germline CDR1 reads SGHTA; CDR2 reads FQGNSA.

V and J are TRBV5-1 and TRBJ2-3; the match to TRBD1 covers 8 bases. The CDR3 contains 15 residues. J gave up 3 bases and V 5 bases, and 8 bases lay outside the gene matches. CDR1 is SGHRS, CDR2 YFSETQ, per germline. The CDR3 reads CASRSGGVGTDTQYF. The CDR3 region has the DNA TGCGCCAGCAGATCAGGGGGCGTGGGGACAGATACGCAGTATTTT.

This sequence joins TRBV7-9 and TRBJ1-3; 9 bases agree with TRBD1. The CDR3 is 16 residues long. CDR1 is SEHNR and CDR2 is FQNEAQ in the germline V gene (reference sequence). Trimming cost V 1 base and J 2 bases; bases outside gene matches: 3. The CDR3 DNA reads as TGTGCCAGCAGCTTAGGAGGGACAGGGCCTGGAAACACCATATATTTT. Protein sequence: CASSLGGTGPGNTIYF.

The chain is built from TRBV27 and TRBJ2-3; tentative D call: TRBD1 (6 bases). The CDR3 covers 15 residues. Germline CDR1 and CDR2: MNHEY and SMNVEV (reference sequence). The V end lost 5 bases, the J end lost 1 base, and 13 bases lay between the germline ends. DNA of the CDR3: TGTGCCAGCAGTGCCCAGGGGAAGGGCACAGATACGCAGTATTTT. This encodes CASSAQGKGTDTQYF.

The chain joins TRBV28 to TRBJ2-6, with D hard to call. The ends were cut back, 7 bases at V and 1 base at J, with 8 bases in the middle. Germline V lookup: CDR1 MDHEN, CDR2 SYDVKM. The CDR3 has 14 residues. Here the CDR3 DNA reads TGTGCCAGCACTATACCTTCTGGGGCCAACGTCCTGACTTTC. The encoded protein is CASTIPSGANVLTF. The entire variable domain, with the rest obtained from reference TRBV28 and TRBJ2-6, is as follows: DVKVTQSSRYLVKRTGEKVFLECVQDMDHENMFWYRQDPGLGLRLIYFSYDVKMKEKGDIPEGYSVSREKKERFSLILESASTNQTSMYLCASTIPSGANVLTFGAGSRLTVL.